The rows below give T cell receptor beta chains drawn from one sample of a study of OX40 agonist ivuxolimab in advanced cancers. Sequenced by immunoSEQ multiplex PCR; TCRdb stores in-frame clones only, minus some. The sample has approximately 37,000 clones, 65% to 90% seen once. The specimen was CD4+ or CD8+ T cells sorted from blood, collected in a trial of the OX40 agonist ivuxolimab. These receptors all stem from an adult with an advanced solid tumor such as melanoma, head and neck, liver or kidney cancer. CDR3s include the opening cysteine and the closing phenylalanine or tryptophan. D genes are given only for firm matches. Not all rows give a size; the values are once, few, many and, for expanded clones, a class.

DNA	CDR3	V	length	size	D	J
TGTGCTAGCAGCCCCCCGGGGGACGGCGAGCAGTACTTC	CASSPPGDGEQYF	TRBV7-7	13	NA	NA	TRBJ2-7
TGTGCCAGCAGCCCTACAACAGGGGGGATTTATGGCTACACCTTC	CASSPTTGGIYGYTF	TRBV9	15	NA	TRBD1	TRBJ1-2
TGTGCCAGCAGCGTAGCCGGGGACCGCGACAATGAGCAGTTCTTC	CASSVAGDRDNEQFF	TRBV9	15	few	NA	TRBJ2-1
TGTGCCAGCAGCGAAAATGCCGGCGAGCAGTACTTC	CASSENAGEQYF	TRBV9	12	NA	NA	TRBJ2-7
TGTGCCAGCAGCGGGACAGTTAAGGGCACTGAAGCTTTCTTT	CASSGTVKGTEAFF	TRBV7-9	14	NA	TRBD1	TRBJ1-1
TGTGCCAGCAGTTTAGCGGGGCCGACCTCCTACGAGCAGTACTTC	CASSLAGPTSYEQYF	TRBV27	15	NA	NA	TRBJ2-7
TGCGCCAGCAGCTCTGGACAGGCGGTCTCTGGGGCCAACGTCCTGACTTTC	CASSSGQAVSGANVLTF	TRBV5-1	17	NA	TRBD1	TRBJ2-6
TGTGCCAGCAGTTTACGGGGGGCCGCTAACTATGGCTACACCTTC	CASSLRGAANYGYTF	TRBV28	15	NA	NA	TRBJ1-2
TGTGCCAGCAGTTTTCTCTACGAGCAGTACTTC	CASSFLYEQYF	TRBV28	11	NA	NA	TRBJ2-7
TGTGCCAGTAGTATAACATCGGGGGACAGCATTTACAATGAGCAGTTCTTC	CASSITSGDSIYNEQFF	TRBV19	17	few	NA	TRBJ2-1
TGCGCCAGCAGCAAGTTCGGGGCCGGGACAGGGGCCTACAATGAGCAGTTCTTC	CASSKFGAGTGAYNEQFF	TRBV5-1	18	NA	TRBD1	TRBJ2-1
TGTGCCATCAGTGAGCCGGGACAGGGGGTCGGGGAGTACACTGAAGCTTTCTTT	CAISEPGQGVGEYTEAFF	TRBV10-3	18	once	TRBD1	TRBJ1-1
TGTGCCAGTAGTGCAAGCCCGACAGTCTACGAGCAGTACTTC	CASSASPTVYEQYF	TRBV19	14	few	NA	TRBJ2-7
TGTGCCAGCAGCTTTCCGGGACAGGGGAAAGCGAACACCGGGGAGCTGTTTTTT	CASSFPGQGKANTGELFF	TRBV7-9	18	NA	TRBD1	TRBJ2-2
TGTGCCAGCAGCGTAGCTACAGATCTCTACGAGCAGTACTTC	CASSVATDLYEQYF	TRBV9	14	NA	NA	TRBJ2-7
TGTGCCAGCAGCTCGACTAGCGGGAGAAAGCACGAGCAGTACTTC	CASSSTSGRKHEQYF	TRBV7-9	15	NA	TRBD2	TRBJ2-7
TGTGCCAGCAGCTTGTTGTCAGGTTTTCCAGATACGCAGTATTTT	CASSLLSGFPDTQYF	TRBV7-9	15	NA	NA	TRBJ2-3
TGTGCCAGCAGTGAAACCGGGACGGATTATCAGCCCCAGCATTTT	CASSETGTDYQPQHF	TRBV6-1	15	NA	NA	TRBJ1-5
TGTGCCAGCAGCGTAGGAGATCATAGCTCCTACGAGCAGTACTTC	CASSVGDHSSYEQYF	TRBV9	15	NA	NA	TRBJ2-7
TGTGCCAGCAGCAGCTCTACCGGGGGGACGGATGAAGCTTTCTTT	CASSSSTGGTDEAFF	TRBV9	15	once	NA	TRBJ1-1
TGTGCCAGTAGAATTTTGGATGAAGCTTTCTTT	CASRILDEAFF	TRBV19	11	NA	NA	TRBJ1-1
TGTGCCAGCAGGGGTATGAGACTAGCGGGGCTCCAAGAGACCCAGTACTTC	CASRGMRLAGLQETQYF	TRBV28	17	NA	TRBD2	TRBJ2-5